The 7 T cell receptor beta chains below all came from one sample that was sequenced in a study of T cell responses to AZD1222 COVID-19 vaccine. Here immunoSEQ multiplex PCR was the method, and the copy in TCRdb shows in-frame clones only, minus some. The repertoire holds more than 110,000 clones, with around 89% as singletons. Sequenced here: peripheral blood, sampled 28 days after the second AZD1222 dose. The receptors were gathered from an adult who received the AZD1222 COVID-19 vaccine.

This sequence joins TRBV11-2 and TRBJ2-1, with a possible D match to TRBD2 (5 bases). The CDR3 totals 12 residues. Trimming pared 3 bases from V and 8 bases from J, leaving 8 bases between. Germline CDR1 SGHAT, CDR2 FQNNGV. CDR3 residues: CASSFEGYEQFF. CDR3 sequence (DNA): TGTGCCAGCAGCTTCGAGGGCTATGAGCAGTTCTTC.

The V call is TRBV3-1 (or the pseudogene TRBV3-2), the J call TRBJ1-2, with D perhaps TRBD1 (5 bases). CDR3 size: 15 residues. CDR1 and CDR2 (germline): LGHDT, YNNKEL (reference sequence). V shed 0 bases and J shed 6 bases, with 14 bases lying between them. The DNA of the CDR3 is TGTGCCAGCAGCCAAGATATTAGGGGAGTAAATGGCTACACCTTC. Protein sequence: CASSQDIRGVNGYTF.

The gene calls are TRBV7-2 and TRBJ2-7, with D uncertain. The germline CDR1 and CDR2 sequences are SGHTA and FQGNSA. The CDR3 runs to 14 residues. V lost 1 base, J lost 5 bases, and 12 bases lay in between. The CDR3 DNA is TGTGCCAGCAGCTTAGGGGGTTGGACGGACGAGCAGTACTTC. It specifies CASSLGGWTDEQYF.

The genes are TRBV27 and TRBJ2-2; D possibly corresponds to TRBD2 (5 bases). Per the germline V gene, CDR1 is MNHEY and CDR2 is SMNVEV (reference sequence). The CDR3 length is 17 residues. The V end lost 3 bases, the J end lost 0 bases, and 14 bases lay between the germline ends. The DNA of the CDR3 is TGTGCCAGCAGTTTGACGGGGTCCCCCGCGAACACCGGGGAGCTGTTTTTT. Translating it yields CASSLTGSPANTGELFF.

This clone was picked up a small number of times. The chain carries TRBV5-6 and TRBJ1-2; D uncertain. This CDR3 contains 18 residues. Germline-derived CDR1 and CDR2 are SGHDT and YYEEEE. The V end was cut by 0 bases, the J end by 2 bases, with 20 bases between. The CDR3 loop is CASSLVIAVFRLNYGYTF. DNA for the CDR3: TGTGCCAGCAGCTTGGTGATAGCCGTCTTCCGCCTCAACTATGGCTACACCTTC.

The chain carries TRBV7-3 and TRBJ1-1, with D possibly TRBD1 on 6 matching bases. Trimming cost V 4 bases and J 5 bases, with 17 bases left between them. CDR1 is SGHTA, CDR2 FQGTGA, per germline. The CDR3 has 15 amino acids. The CDR3 nucleotides are TGTGCCAGCAGCTCACTGCTGGGGACACCTACTGAAGCTTTCTTT. This translates into CASSSLLGTPTEAFF.

This chain connects TRBV18 to TRBJ1-5, with 7 nucleotides matching TRBD1. The ends lost 2 bases at V and 12 bases at J; junction bases unmatched: 7. The CDR3 contains 13 residues. Germline loops: CDR1 KGHSH, CDR2 LQKENI. The chain's CDR3 is CASSPTTGEVQHF. For the CDR3, the DNA is TGTGCCAGCTCACCAACTACAGGGGAGGTCCAGCATTTT.